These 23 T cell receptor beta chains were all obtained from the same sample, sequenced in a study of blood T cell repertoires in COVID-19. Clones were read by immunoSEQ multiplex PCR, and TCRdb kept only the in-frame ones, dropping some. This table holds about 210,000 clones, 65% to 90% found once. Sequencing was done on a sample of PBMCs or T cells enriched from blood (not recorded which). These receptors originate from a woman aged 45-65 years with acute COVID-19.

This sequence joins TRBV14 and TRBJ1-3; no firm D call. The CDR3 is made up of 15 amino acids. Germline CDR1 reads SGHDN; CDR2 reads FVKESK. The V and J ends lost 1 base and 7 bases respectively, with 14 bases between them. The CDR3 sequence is CASSQVAGNRNTIYF. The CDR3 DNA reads TGTGCCAGCAGCCAAGTTGCAGGAAACCGTAACACCATATATTTT.

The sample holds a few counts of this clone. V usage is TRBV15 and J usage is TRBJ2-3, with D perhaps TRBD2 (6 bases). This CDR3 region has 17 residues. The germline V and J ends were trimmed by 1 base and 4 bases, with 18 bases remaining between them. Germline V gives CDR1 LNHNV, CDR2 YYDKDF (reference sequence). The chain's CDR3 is CATSRAKQQGGSDTQYF. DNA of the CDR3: TGTGCCACCAGCAGAGCGAAACAGCAGGGAGGCTCAGATACGCAGTATTTT. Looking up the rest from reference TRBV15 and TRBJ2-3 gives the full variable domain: DAMVIQNPRYQVTQFGKPVTLSCSQTLNHNVMYWYQQKSSQAPKLLFHYYDKDFNNEADTPDNFQSRRPNTSFCFLDIRSPGLGDTAMYLCATSRAKQQGGSDTQYFGPGTRLTVL.

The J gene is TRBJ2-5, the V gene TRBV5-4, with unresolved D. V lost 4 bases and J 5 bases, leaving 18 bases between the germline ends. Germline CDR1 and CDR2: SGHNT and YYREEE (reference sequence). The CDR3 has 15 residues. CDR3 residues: CASSNIKSAVETQYF. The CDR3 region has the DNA TGTGCCAGCAGCAATATAAAAAGCGCAGTGGAGACCCAGTACTTC.

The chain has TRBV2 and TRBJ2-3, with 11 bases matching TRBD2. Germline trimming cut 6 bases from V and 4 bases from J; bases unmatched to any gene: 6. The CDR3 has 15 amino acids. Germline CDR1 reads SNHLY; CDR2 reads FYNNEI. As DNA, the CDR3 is TGTGCCAGCAGGGTAGCGGGAGGGCCCCCAGATACGCAGTATTTT. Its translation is CASRVAGGPPDTQYF.

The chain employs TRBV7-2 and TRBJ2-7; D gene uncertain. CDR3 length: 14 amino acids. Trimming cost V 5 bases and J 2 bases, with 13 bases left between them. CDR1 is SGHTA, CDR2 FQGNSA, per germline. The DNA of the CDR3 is TGTGCCAGCAGCCCTACAGACGGAACCTACGAGCAGTACTTC. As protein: CASSPTDGTYEQYF.

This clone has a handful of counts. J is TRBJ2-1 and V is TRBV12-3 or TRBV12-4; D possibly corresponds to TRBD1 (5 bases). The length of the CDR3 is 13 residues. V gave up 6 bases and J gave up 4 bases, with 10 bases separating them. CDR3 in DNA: TGTGCCAGCAGAGTCGACAGTTACAATGAGCAGTTCTTC. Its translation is CASRVDSYNEQFF.

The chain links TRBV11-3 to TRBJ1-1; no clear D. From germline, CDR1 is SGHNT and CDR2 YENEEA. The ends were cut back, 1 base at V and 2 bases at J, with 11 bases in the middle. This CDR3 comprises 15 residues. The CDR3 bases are TGTGCCAGCAGCTTAGGTTCTATTCCCAACACTGAAGCTTTCTTT. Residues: CASSLGSIPNTEAFF.

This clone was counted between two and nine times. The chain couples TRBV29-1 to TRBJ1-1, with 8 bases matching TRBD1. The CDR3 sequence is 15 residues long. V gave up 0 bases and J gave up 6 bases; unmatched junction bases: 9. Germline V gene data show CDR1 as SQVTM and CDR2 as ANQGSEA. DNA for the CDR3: TGCAGCGTTGAAGAGGTACGGGACAGGACCTCTGAAGCTTTCTTT. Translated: CSVEEVRDRTSEAFF.

The CDR3 reads CASSLDSGNTIYF. The CDR3 coding sequence is TGTGCCAGCTCACTAGACTCGGGGAACACCATATATTTT. This chain links TRBV18 with TRBJ1-3; the D is unclear. Trimming removed 4 bases at V and 7 bases at J, with 11 bases between. This CDR3 comprises 13 residues. Germline assignment: CDR1 KGHSH and CDR2 LQKENI.

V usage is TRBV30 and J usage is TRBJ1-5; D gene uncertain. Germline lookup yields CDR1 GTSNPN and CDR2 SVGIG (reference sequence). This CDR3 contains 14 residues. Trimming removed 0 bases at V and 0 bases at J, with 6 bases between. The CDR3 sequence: CAWSVLYSNQPQHF. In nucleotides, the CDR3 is TGTGCCTGGAGTGTATTATATAGCAATCAGCCCCAGCATTTT.

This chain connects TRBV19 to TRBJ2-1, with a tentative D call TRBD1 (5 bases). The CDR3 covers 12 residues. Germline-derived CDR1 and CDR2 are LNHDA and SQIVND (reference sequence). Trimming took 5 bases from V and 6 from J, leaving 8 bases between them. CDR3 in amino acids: CASSERGNEQFF. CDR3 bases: TGTGCCAGTAGTGAAAGGGGCAATGAGCAGTTCTTC.

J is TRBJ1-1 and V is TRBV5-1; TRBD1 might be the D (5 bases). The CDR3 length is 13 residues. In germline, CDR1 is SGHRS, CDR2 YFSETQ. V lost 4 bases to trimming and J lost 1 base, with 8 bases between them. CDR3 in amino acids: CASSVQENTEAFF. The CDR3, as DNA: TGCGCCAGCAGCGTACAGGAGAACACTGAAGCTTTCTTT. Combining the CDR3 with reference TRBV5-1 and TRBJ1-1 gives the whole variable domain KAGVTQTPRYLIKTRGQQVTLSCSPISGHRSVSWYQQTPGQGLQFLFEYFSETQRNKGNFPGRFSGRQFSNSRSEMNVSTLELGDSALYLCASSVQENTEAFFGQGTRLTVV.

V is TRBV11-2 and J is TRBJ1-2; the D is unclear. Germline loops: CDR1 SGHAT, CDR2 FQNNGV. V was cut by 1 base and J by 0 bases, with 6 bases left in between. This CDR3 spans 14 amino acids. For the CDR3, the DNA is TGTGCCAGCAGCTTAGCCAGTTCTAACTATGGCTACACCTTC. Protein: CASSLASSNYGYTF. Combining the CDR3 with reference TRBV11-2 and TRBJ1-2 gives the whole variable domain EAGVAQSPRYKIIEKRQSVAFWCNPISGHATLYWYQQILGQGPKLLIQFQNNGVVDDSQLPKDRFSAERLKGVDSTLKIQPAKLEDSAVYLCASSLASSNYGYTFGSGTRLTVV.

The CDR3 DNA sequence: TGTGCCAGCAGTTCCCATCAAACGGGAAGCACAGATACGCAGTATTTT. Protein sequence: CASSSHQTGSTDTQYF. The chain is built from TRBV6-6 and TRBJ2-3; D is possibly TRBD2 (5 bases). Germline loops: CDR1 MNHNY, CDR2 SVGAGI (reference sequence). Deletions cut 4 bases from V and 0 bases from J, with 14 bases between. This CDR3 comprises 16 residues.

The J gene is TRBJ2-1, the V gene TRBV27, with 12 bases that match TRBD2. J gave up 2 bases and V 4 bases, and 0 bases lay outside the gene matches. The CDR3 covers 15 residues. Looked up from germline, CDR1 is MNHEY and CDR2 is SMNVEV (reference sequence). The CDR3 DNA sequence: TGTGCCAGCAGTTCTAGCGGGGGGGCCTACAATGAGCAGTTCTTC. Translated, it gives CASSSSGGAYNEQFF.

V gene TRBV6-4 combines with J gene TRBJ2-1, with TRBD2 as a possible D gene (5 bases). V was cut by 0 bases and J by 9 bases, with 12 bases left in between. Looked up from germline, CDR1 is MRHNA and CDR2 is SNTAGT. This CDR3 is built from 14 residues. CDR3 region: CASSDSPGVGEQFF. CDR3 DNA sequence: TGTGCCAGCAGTGACTCCCCCGGGGTAGGTGAGCAGTTCTTC.

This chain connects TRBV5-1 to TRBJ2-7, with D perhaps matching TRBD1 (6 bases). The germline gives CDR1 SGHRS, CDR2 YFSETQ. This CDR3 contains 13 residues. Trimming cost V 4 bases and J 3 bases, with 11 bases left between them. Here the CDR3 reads CASSLEGGYEQYF. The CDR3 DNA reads TGCGCCAGCAGCCTGGAAGGGGGCTACGAGCAGTACTTC.

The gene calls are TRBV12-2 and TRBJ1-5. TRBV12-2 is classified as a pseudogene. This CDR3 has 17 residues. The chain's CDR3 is CASHPREGRALNQPQHF. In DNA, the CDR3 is TGTGCAAGTCACCCTCGGGAGGGACGGGCCCTCAATCAGCCCCAGCATTTT.

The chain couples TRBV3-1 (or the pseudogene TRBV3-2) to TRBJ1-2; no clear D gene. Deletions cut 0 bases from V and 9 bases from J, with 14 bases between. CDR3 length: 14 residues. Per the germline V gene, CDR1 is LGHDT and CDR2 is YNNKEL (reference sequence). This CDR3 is CASSQEMQVGSYTF. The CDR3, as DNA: TGTGCCAGCAGCCAAGAAATGCAGGTTGGAAGCTACACCTTC.

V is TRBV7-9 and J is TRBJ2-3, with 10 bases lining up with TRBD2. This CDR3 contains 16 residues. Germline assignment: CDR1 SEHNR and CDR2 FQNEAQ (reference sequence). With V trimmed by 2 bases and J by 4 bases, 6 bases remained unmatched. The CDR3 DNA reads TGTGCCAGCAGCTTACGGACTAGCGGAACACCAGATACGCAGTATTTT. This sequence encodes CASSLRTSGTPDTQYF.

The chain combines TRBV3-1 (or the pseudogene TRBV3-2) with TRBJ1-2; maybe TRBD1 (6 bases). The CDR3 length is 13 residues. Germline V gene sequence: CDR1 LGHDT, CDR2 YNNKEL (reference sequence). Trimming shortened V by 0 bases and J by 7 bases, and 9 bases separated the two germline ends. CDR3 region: CASSQDQGFGYTF. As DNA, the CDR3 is TGTGCCAGCAGCCAAGACCAGGGGTTTGGCTACACCTTC.

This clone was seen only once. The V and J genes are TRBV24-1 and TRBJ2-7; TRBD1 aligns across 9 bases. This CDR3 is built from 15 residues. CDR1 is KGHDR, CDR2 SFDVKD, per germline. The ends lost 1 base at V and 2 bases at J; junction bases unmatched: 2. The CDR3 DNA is TGTGCCACCAGTGATTTCGGGACAGGGACCTACGAGCAGTACTTC. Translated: CATSDFGTGTYEQYF.

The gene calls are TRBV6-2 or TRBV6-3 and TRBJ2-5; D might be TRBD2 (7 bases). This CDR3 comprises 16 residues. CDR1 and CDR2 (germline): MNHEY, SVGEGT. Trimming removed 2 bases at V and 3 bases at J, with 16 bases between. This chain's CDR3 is CASSYPRGAGEETQYF. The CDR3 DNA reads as TGTGCCAGCAGTTACCCCAGGGGCGCGGGGGAAGAGACCCAGTACTTC.